A selection of T cell receptor beta chains follows, all from one sample in a study of Ad26.COV2.S vaccination and SARS-CoV-2 variants. Using immunoSEQ multiplex PCR, the repertoire was profiled, and TCRdb retains in-frame clones only, with some absent. The sample shows fewer than 900,000 clones, more than 70% of them seen only once. The specimen was peripheral blood, collected in a trial of Ad26.COV2.S vaccine versus placebo. The receptors originated from a person between 18 and 59 years old who received the Ad26.COV2.S COVID-19 vaccine or a placebo. CDR3s include the opening cysteine and the closing phenylalanine or tryptophan.

V gene,J gene,CDR3 protein
TRBV7-9,TRBJ2-1,CASSPRTGLGNEQFF
TRBV4-3,TRBJ2-7,CASSQDSVNEQYF
TRBV10-1,TRBJ2-1,CATGTSGSGEQFF
TRBV7-8,TRBJ2-1,CASSLAALGSSYNEQFF
TRBV7-9,TRBJ2-7,CASTRQGAYEQYF
TRBV19,TRBJ1-2,CASSTSFGYGYTF
TRBV11-2,TRBJ2-7,CASSLGGGYEQYF
TRBV4-3,TRBJ2-1,CASSQVSGGTYNEQFF
TRBV12-5,TRBJ2-7,CASGLRDRIIYEQYF
TRBV10-2,TRBJ2-3,CASREAGATDTQYF
TRBV7-2,TRBJ2-7,CASRAQGGSSYEQYF
TRBV14,TRBJ2-2,CASSQGGRRAELFF
TRBV7-2,TRBJ2-7,CASSSGARVEQYF
TRBV24-1,TRBJ2-5,CATSASTGIETQYF
TRBV6-5,TRBJ2-7,CASRAGSYEQYF
TRBV2,TRBJ1-1,CASRGHPNTEAFF
TRBV5-5,TRBJ1-1,CASSSQGGLTEAFF
TRBV11-2,TRBJ1-2,CASSFTVGRDNGYTF
TRBV12-5,TRBJ1-2,CASGLDSAGYTF
TRBV19,TRBJ2-7,CASQRGSGSYEQYF
TRBV5-4,TRBJ2-5,CASSPGSGEETQYF
TRBV3-1/TRBV3-2,TRBJ2-2,CASSFDRTTGELFF
TRBV9,TRBJ1-5,CASSVEDRLNQPQHF
TRBV29-1,TRBJ1-2,CSVGPNYGYTF
TRBV5-6,TRBJ1-5,CASSLPHQPQHF
TRBV10-1,TRBJ1-2,CASSTGNFGGYTF
TRBV5-1,TRBJ1-3,CASSPGTAGNTIYF
TRBV5-4,TRBJ2-1,CASSTPSGGPNEQFF
TRBV10-2,TRBJ1-3,CASMKDRGLKNTIYF
TRBV12-3/TRBV12-4,TRBJ1-5,CASSSSGNQPQHF
TRBV14,TRBJ2-7,CASSQRQGQGQYF
TRBV5-8,TRBJ2-2,CASSPTSSGELFF
TRBV7-8,TRBJ1-4,CASSLRDNRGIGGKGEKLFF